This TCR beta chain is from a study of cytomegalovirus exposure and HLA in healthy donors. In the study overall: Membership in the Caucasian-associated ancestry cluster was found for around 81% of fewer than 450 genotyped donors. Study-level findings and limits: Sequencing depth roughly uniform across donors was assumed in presence/absence analyses.

Note on this clone: Its matching antigen is unknown.

This CDR3 contains 15 residues. V was shortened by 8 bases and J by 0 bases, with 14 bases between the two germline ends. The V gene's germline CDR1 is ENHRY and CDR2 SYGVKD. PCR primers comprised 60 Vbeta and 13 Jbeta primers. Profiled with immunoSEQ multiplex PCR; TCRdb holds only in-frame clones, not every one. The profile shows fewer than 90,000 clones, around four fifths of them singletons. This receptor was obtained from a human donor in good health. The rearrangement joins TRBV10-3 to TRBJ1-3; D is possibly TRBD1 (5 bases). Specimen: PBMCs. CDR3 protein: CAIAILTASGNTIYF. Written as DNA, the CDR3 is TGTGCCATCGCGATCTTGACAGCCTCTGGAAACACCATATATTTT.